These 16 T cell receptor beta chains originate from one sample sequenced in a study of quantifying T cell responses using KT2 cells. Overall study: Reverse transcription used primers in the TCR alpha and beta constant regions.

An oligo carrying a UMI was ligated to the cDNA 3' end. First-round PCR used 3 to 4 cycles and beta primers RC1.1 and RC1.2 covering TRBC1 and TRBC2. TCRdb redid the calling of the UMI-ligation and nested PCR reads with MiXCR, one entry per CDR3 protein. The profile covers 60,000 or so distinct CDR3 sequences, with roughly an eighth appearing a single time and approximately 9.4% taken by the ten largest. Specimen: PBMCs spiked with cells of the T cell clone KT2. These TCRs come from a human donor.

This chain links TRBV6-2 or TRBV6-3 with TRBJ1-5, with 9 bases matching TRBD1. Unmatched junction bases numbered 6, after V lost 5 bases and J lost 7 bases. The CDR3 totals 14 residues. The germline CDR1 and CDR2 sequences are MNHEY and SVGEGT. The CDR3 DNA follows: TGTGCCAGCAGTAAGCCGGGACAGGGACAGCCCCAGCATTTT. Residues: CASSKPGQGQPQHF.

This clonotype came up a few times. The J gene is TRBJ2-4, the V gene TRBV6-6; tentative D call: TRBD1 (6 bases). Per the germline V gene, CDR1 is MNHNY and CDR2 is SVGAGI (reference sequence). The CDR3 runs to 13 residues. Trimming pared 7 bases from V and 8 bases from J, leaving 15 bases between. CDR3 DNA sequence: TGTGCCAGCAAAGATGACAGGTTATACATTCAGTACTTC. It codes for CASKDDRLYIQYF.

V and J are TRBV2 and TRBJ1-2, with a tentative D call TRBD1 (5 bases). Deletions cut 1 base from V and 4 bases from J, with 7 bases between. CDR3 length: 13 amino acids. Looked up from germline, CDR1 is SNHLY and CDR2 is FYNNEI. The CDR3 DNA reads as TGTGCCAGCAGTGAAGACAGGATCTATGGCTACACCTTC. Translating it yields CASSEDRIYGYTF.

This clonotype has ten or more counts. The chain uses TRBV4-3 and TRBJ1-4; no clear D gene. CDR3 size: 16 residues. Between the trimmed V and J ends, which lost 0 bases and 8 bases, there was a span of 16 bases. Germline CDR1 LGHNA, CDR2 YSLEER. CDR3 sequence: CASSQEGGLRWEKLFF. DNA for the CDR3: TGCGCCAGCAGCCAAGAAGGAGGGTTGAGGTGGGAAAAACTGTTTTTT.

The sample holds many counts of this clonotype. The V gene is TRBV6-5, the J gene TRBJ2-1; no firm D call. This CDR3 spans 16 amino acids. CDR1 and CDR2 (germline): MNHEY, SVGAGI. Deletions cut 0 bases from V and 5 bases from J, with 14 bases between. DNA of the CDR3: TGTGCCAGCAGTTACTCGAGAACAATACTGAACAATGAGCAGTTCTTC. This gives the protein CASSYSRTILNNEQFF.

This clonotype was found a few times. This chain joins TRBV20-1 and TRBJ2-3; 15 bases line up with TRBD2. This CDR3 region has 16 residues. Germline assignment: CDR1 DFQATT and CDR2 SNEGSKA (reference sequence). The V segment lost 7 bases and the J segment 2 bases; nucleotides outside the gene matches: 7. The CDR3 sequence is CSVPGTSGRITDTQYF. As DNA, the CDR3 is TGCAGTGTTCCCGGGACTAGCGGGAGGATCACAGATACGCAGTATTTT.

Only a few counts were recorded for this clonotype. The chain uses TRBV6-6 and TRBJ2-7, with 8 bases fitting TRBD2. The CDR3 length is 14 residues. Trimming cost V 0 bases and J 5 bases; bases outside gene matches: 3. Germline V CDR1 and CDR2: MNHNY, SVGAGI (reference sequence). The CDR3 sequence: CASSYSAGGDEQYF. The DNA for the CDR3 is TGTGCCAGCAGTTACTCTGCGGGAGGCGACGAGCAGTACTTC.

This chain joins TRBV6-5 and TRBJ2-7; D is unresolved. V shed 2 bases and J shed 0 bases, with 5 bases lying between them. Germline CDR1 MNHEY, CDR2 SVGAGI. The CDR3 extends over 13 amino acids. CDR3 sequence: CASSYQVSYEQYF. In DNA form, the CDR3 reads TGTGCCAGCAGTTACCAGGTCTCCTACGAGCAGTACTTC.

This clonotype was counted only a few times. This chain joins TRBV2 and TRBJ2-7; D is unclear. Germline values: CDR1 SNHLY, CDR2 FYNNEI. The V end lost 6 bases, the J end lost 3 bases, and 6 bases lay between the germline ends. The CDR3 has 11 amino acids. The CDR3 sequence is CASRGGYEQYF. CDR3 DNA: TGTGCCAGCAGGGGCGGCTACGAGCAGTACTTC.

The gene calls are TRBV2 and TRBJ2-1; 10 bases are a match to TRBD1. The CDR3 is 15 amino acids. The trim removed 4 bases at V and 4 bases at J, leaving 4 bases unmatched. The germline V gene encodes CDR1 SNHLY and CDR2 FYNNEI. The CDR3 loop reads CASSVSDRGYNEQFF. The CDR3 region has the DNA TGTGCCAGCAGTGTATCGGACAGGGGGTACAATGAGCAGTTCTTC.

A few counts support this clonotype. V and J are TRBV29-1 and TRBJ2-1, with D perhaps matching TRBD2 (5 bases). CDR1 SQVTM and CDR2 ANQGSEA come from the germline V gene. V gave up 1 base and J gave up 8 bases, with 18 bases separating them. The CDR3 covers 15 residues. CDR3: CSVEGVERALDEQFF. CDR3 DNA: TGCAGCGTTGAAGGTGTTGAGAGGGCCTTGGATGAGCAGTTCTTC.

The V gene is TRBV7-3, the J gene TRBJ1-5; D is ambiguous. The CDR3 sequence is 15 residues long. The ends were cut back, 4 bases at V and 0 bases at J, with 10 bases in the middle. Germline V gene sequence: CDR1 SGHTA, CDR2 FQGTGA. As DNA, the CDR3 is TGTGCCAGCAGCTCGGCACCGTATAGCAATCAGCCCCAGCATTTT. Translating it yields CASSSAPYSNQPQHF. Drawing the rest from reference TRBV7-3 and TRBJ1-5, the complete variable domain is GAGVSQTPSNKVTEKGKYVELRCDPISGHTALYWYRQSLGQGPEFLIYFQGTGAADDSGLPNDRFFAVRPEGSVSTLKIQRTERGDSAVYLCASSSAPYSNQPQHFGDGTRLSIL.

This clonotype showed up just a few times. The chain joins TRBV15 to TRBJ2-1; possibly TRBD1 for D (6 bases). Trimming cost V 0 bases and J 9 bases, with 9 bases left between them. Germline CDR1 and CDR2: LNHNV and YYDKDF (reference sequence). This CDR3 region has 13 residues. CDR3 DNA: TGTGCCACCAGCAGAGATGGGGGCCGTGAGCAGTTCTTC. Its translation is CATSRDGGREQFF.

This clonotype showed up just a few times. V gene TRBV6-6 combines with J gene TRBJ1-2; tentative D call: TRBD1 (5 bases). The CDR3 sequence is 13 residues long. Germline CDR1 MNHNY, CDR2 SVGAGI (reference sequence). The germline V and J ends were trimmed by 2 bases and 8 bases, with 12 bases remaining between them. CDR3 sequence reads: CASSYEAGRGYTF. CDR3 in DNA: TGTGCCAGCAGTTACGAGGCAGGGCGCGGCTACACCTTC.

This clonotype was counted ten times or more. The rearrangement links TRBV29-1 to TRBJ1-1; 9 bases match TRBD1. V lost 5 bases and J lost 1; bases outside the gene matches: 2. Germline CDR1 SQVTM, CDR2 ANQGSEA. The CDR3 is 13 residues long. The CDR3 loop is CSVSQGANTEAFF. The CDR3 coding sequence is TGCAGCGTTTCACAGGGGGCGAACACTGAAGCTTTCTTT.

J is TRBJ1-1 and V is TRBV7-9; TRBD1 aligns across 10 bases. Losses at the gene ends were 5 bases for V and 0 bases for J; bases not matched to a gene: 6. The germline V gene encodes CDR1 SEHNR and CDR2 FQNEAQ (reference sequence). The CDR3 has 16 amino acids. DNA of the CDR3: TGTGCCAGCAGCCGACAGGGGGCAGGCGTGAACACTGAAGCTTTCTTT. It encodes CASSRQGAGVNTEAFF. Based on the CDR3 plus reference TRBV7-9 and TRBJ1-1, the full variable domain is DTGVSQNPRHKITKRGQNVTFRCDPISEHNRLYWYRQTLGQGPEFLTYFQNEAQLEKSRLLSDRFSAERPKGSFSTLEIQRTEQGDSAMYLCASSRQGAGVNTEAFFGQGTRLTVV.